This T cell receptor (beta chain) is drawn from a study of CD8 T cells in ankylosing spondylitis. The CDR3 spans 15 residues. The V gene end was trimmed by 4 bases and the J gene end by 0 bases; junction bases not matched to a gene: 6. Germline V gene lookup returns CDR1 DFQATT and CDR2 SNEGSKA (reference sequence). Via MiXCR, TCRdb re-called the 5' RACE reads, giving one row per CDR3 protein. This sample yields about 130,000 distinct CDR3 sequences, of which around 9% are seen a single time; about 3.6% belongs to the top ten. Points from the study as a whole: CD8+ cells made up the disease-linked clones, which were relatively rare in peripheral blood. A TCR beta motif made of fewer than 10 highly homologous variants seemed typical of ankylosing spondylitis blood.

This clonotype was detected many times. Its matching antigen is unknown. This clonotype originated in a male donor with ankylosing spondylitis or in good health (not recorded which). This rearrangement joins TRBV20-1 to TRBJ1-5; TRBD1 aligns across 7 bases. Input material: blood, either unsorted or a sorted T cell fraction (not recorded which). The CDR3 DNA reads TGCAGTGCTAAGAAACAGGGGAATAGCAATCAGCCCCAGCATTTT. Translation gives CSAKKQGNSNQPQHF.